These 16 T cell receptor beta chains were all obtained from the same sample, sequenced in a study of cytomegalovirus exposure and HLA in healthy donors. Primers for the PCR totalled 60 Vbeta and 13 Jbeta. Here immunoSEQ multiplex PCR was the method, and the copy in TCRdb shows in-frame clones only, minus some. The table includes around 94,000 clones, about three quarters detected once. Sequenced material: PBMCs. The receptors originated from a male donor in good health and CMV-seropositive.

The chain joins TRBV28 to TRBJ1-2; D is ambiguous. The V gene's germline CDR1 is MDHEN and CDR2 SYDVKM. CDR3 size: 14 residues. V shed 9 bases and J shed 6 bases, with 20 bases lying between them. CDR3 amino acids: CASSRRAGPDGYTF. The CDR3 coding sequence is TGTGCCAGTTCGAGGAGGGCCGGACCCGATGGCTACACCTTC.

The V gene is TRBV30, the J gene TRBJ2-7, with TRBD2 as a possible D gene (6 bases). Germline CDR1 GTSNPN, CDR2 SVGIG (reference sequence). This CDR3 region has 14 residues. Trimming removed 1 base at V and 4 bases at J, with 14 bases between. The CDR3 region has the DNA TGTGCCTGGAGTGGGCGGGATGCTTCGTACGAGCAGTACTTC. Its protein is CAWSGRDASYEQYF. Based on the CDR3 plus reference TRBV30 and TRBJ2-7, the full variable domain is SQTIHQWPATLVQPVGSPLSLECTVEGTSNPNLYWYRQAAGRGLQLLFYSVGIGQISSEVPQNLSASRPQDRQFILSSKKLLLSDSGFYLCAWSGRDASYEQYFGPGTRLTVT.

Note on this clone: The junction and the germline gene differ at one end; a read error may be behind it. The rearrangement links TRBV20-1 to TRBJ1-2, with a tentative D call TRBD1 (5 bases). The CDR3 contains 11 residues. Germline CDR1 reads DFQATT; CDR2 reads SNEGSKA (reference sequence). CDR3: CSARDPTDIYF. Here the CDR3 DNA reads TGCAGTGCTAGAGATCCGACAGATATCTACTTC.

The table lists this clone with a few counts. The rearrangement links TRBV5-1 to TRBJ2-3; 7 bases are shared with TRBD2. J gave up 4 bases and V 0 bases, and 8 bases lay outside the gene matches. Germline assignment: CDR1 SGHRS and CDR2 YFSETQ. The CDR3 length is 16 residues. This chain's CDR3 is CASSLGTRGVADTQYF. CDR3 bases: TGCGCCAGCAGCTTGGGGACCCGGGGGGTGGCAGATACGCAGTATTTT.

This sequence joins TRBV6-1 and TRBJ2-5, with 8 bases lining up with TRBD2. CDR3 length: 15 amino acids. J was trimmed by 5 bases and V by 9 bases; bases with no gene match: 14. CDR1 is MNHNS and CDR2 is SASEGT in the germline V gene. This chain's CDR3 is CASSAGGTSLETQYF. CDR3 coding DNA: TGTGCCAGTTCGGCGGGGGGAACAAGCTTGGAGACCCAGTACTTC.

The chain uses TRBV9 and TRBJ2-1; the match to TRBD1 covers 10 bases. Germline values: CDR1 SGDLS, CDR2 YYNGEE. The ends lost 0 bases at V and 9 bases at J; junction bases unmatched: 6. There are 15 residues in the CDR3. The CDR3, as DNA: TGTGCCAGCAGCGTAGGGACAGGGGGTTTCGGTGAGCAGTTCTTC. Encoded protein: CASSVGTGGFGEQFF.

The chain combines TRBV13 with TRBJ2-7; 12 nucleotides align to TRBD2. This CDR3 region has 15 residues. Germline V gene sequence: CDR1 PRHDT, CDR2 FYEKMQ (reference sequence). After removal of 6 bases from V and 0 bases from J, the junction contained 3 bases not matched to a gene. CDR3 in amino acids: CASSKTSGSSYEQYF. CDR3 DNA: TGTGCCAGCAGTAAGACTAGCGGGAGCTCCTACGAGCAGTACTTC.

The V call is TRBV28, the J call TRBJ2-5; 8 positions agree with TRBD1. The CDR3 runs 13 residues. Germline CDR1 is MDHEN and CDR2 is SYDVKM. After removal of 3 bases from V and 6 bases from J, the junction contained 3 bases not matched to a gene. The CDR3, as DNA: TGTGCCAGCAGTTTCGGACAGGGAAAGACCCAGTACTTC. It yields the protein CASSFGQGKTQYF. The full variable domain, its missing parts supplied by reference TRBV28 and TRBJ2-5, is DVKVTQSSRYLVKRTGEKVFLECVQDMDHENMFWYRQDPGLGLRLIYFSYDVKMKEKGDIPEGYSVSREKKERFSLILESASTNQTSMYLCASSFGQGKTQYFGPGTRLLVL.

The chain combines TRBV6-5 with TRBJ2-5, with TRBD2 identical over 9 bases. The V gene's germline CDR1 is MNHEY and CDR2 SVGAGI. The CDR3 loop spans 14 amino acids. V shed 6 bases, J shed 5 bases, and the junction held 7 bases outside the gene matches. CDR3: CASRQSGGKETQYF. The CDR3 nucleotides read TGTGCCAGCAGGCAAAGCGGGGGGAAGGAGACCCAGTACTTC.

The rearrangement joins TRBV7-9 to TRBJ2-7, with TRBD2 matching 9 bases. CDR1 and CDR2 from the germline V gene are SEHNR and FQNEAQ (reference sequence). This CDR3 region has 12 residues. CDR3 residues: CASSGTAYEQYF. The CDR3 coding sequence is TGTGCTTCTAGCGGGACGGCCTACGAGCAGTACTTC.

This clone was seen a single time. This chain links TRBV30 with TRBJ2-7, with a weak D call TRBD1 (5 bases). This CDR3 region has 14 residues. V dropped 4 bases and J dropped 3 bases, with 16 bases sitting between them. Germline CDR1 and CDR2: GTSNPN and SVGIG (reference sequence). This chain's CDR3 is CAWKQGLQNYEQYF. In DNA, the CDR3 is TGTGCCTGGAAGCAGGGCCTTCAGAACTACGAGCAGTACTTC.

This clone was counted between two and nine times. The chain combines TRBV5-4 with TRBJ1-1, with 8 bases fitting TRBD1. CDR3 length: 13 amino acids. Germline lookup yields CDR1 SGHNT and CDR2 YYREEE (reference sequence). Trimming cost V 2 bases and J 6 bases; bases outside gene matches: 3. Here the CDR3 DNA reads TGTGCCAGCAGCTTAGGACAGGGCGCTGAAGCTTTCTTT. This encodes CASSLGQGAEAFF.

This clone was seen a handful of times. The J gene is TRBJ2-1, the V gene TRBV28; 11 positions match TRBD2. This CDR3 has 17 amino acids. V was clipped by 4 bases and J by 5 bases; unmatched bases: 10. Germline-derived CDR1 and CDR2 are MDHEN and SYDVKM. This chain's CDR3 is CASSSGVAGGPNNEQFF. The CDR3 DNA reads as TGTGCCAGCAGTTCTGGGGTAGCGGGAGGGCCGAACAATGAGCAGTTCTTC. Drawing the rest from reference TRBV28 and TRBJ2-1, the complete variable domain is DVKVTQSSRYLVKRTGEKVFLECVQDMDHENMFWYRQDPGLGLRLIYFSYDVKMKEKGDIPEGYSVSREKKERFSLILESASTNQTSMYLCASSSGVAGGPNNEQFFGPGTRLTVL.

CDR3: CASSPWLTGHNEKLFF. DNA for the CDR3: TGTGCCAGCAGCCCATGGCTGACAGGGCATAATGAAAAACTGTTTTTT. V gene TRBV11-2 combines with J gene TRBJ1-4; 7 nucleotides match TRBD1. From germline, CDR1 is SGHAT and CDR2 FQNNGV. Trimming at V came to 5 bases and at J to 4 bases, leaving 10 bases not matched to a gene. CDR3 length: 16 amino acids. Full variable domain (missing parts from reference TRBV11-2 and TRBJ1-4): EAGVAQSPRYKIIEKRQSVAFWCNPISGHATLYWYQQILGQGPKLLIQFQNNGVVDDSQLPKDRFSAERLKGVDSTLKIQPAKLEDSAVYLCASSPWLTGHNEKLFFGSGTQLSVL.

This clone was counted between two and nine times. V is TRBV30 and J is TRBJ2-3; the D is unclear. V lost 3 bases and J lost 2, with 15 bases in between. The germline V gene encodes CDR1 GTSNPN and CDR2 SVGIG (reference sequence). CDR3 length equals 15 residues. CDR3 DNA: TGTGCCTGGAGCCAGCTAGGCGGTCCCACAGATACGCAGTATTTT. The encoded protein is CAWSQLGGPTDTQYF.

This chain uses TRBV5-4 with TRBJ2-3; 8 bases are shared with TRBD2. The CDR3 loop spans 16 amino acids. V lost 4 bases, J lost 5 bases, and 12 bases stayed unmatched. CDR1 SGHNT and CDR2 YYREEE come from the germline V gene (reference sequence). CDR3 region: CASSRPPGLGRDTQYF. The DNA of the CDR3 is TGTGCCAGCAGCCGCCCTCCGGGACTAGGGAGAGATACGCAGTATTTT.